One and the same sample provided the 9 T cell receptor beta chains below, sequenced in a study of blood T cells in healthy people across ages. With a J-beta primer mix and a sample-barcoded 5' primer, a second PCR ran about 7 to 12 cycles. From the 5' RACE reads, TCRdb called clonotypes with MiXCR, one entry per CDR3 protein. Counted here are about a million distinct CDR3 sequences, around 48% occurring once; the ten biggest clones make up roughly 13%. Material: blood. The source of these receptors is a man younger than 40 in good health.

This clonotype was seen only once. This chain joins TRBV7-2 and TRBJ2-7; TRBD2 matches 14 bases. J was trimmed by 3 bases and V by 1 base; bases with no gene match: 8. This CDR3 has 18 residues. Germline V CDR1 and CDR2: SGHTA, FQGNSA. CDR3 nucleotides: TGTGCCAGCAGCTTAGGGATGGGACTAGCGGGGGAGTTCTACGAGCAGTACTTC. This sequence encodes CASSLGMGLAGEFYEQYF.

The sample holds a few counts of this clonotype. The rearrangement joins TRBV10-3 to TRBJ2-7; weak D call: TRBD1 (5 bases). The CDR3 runs to 13 residues. CDR1 and CDR2 from the germline V gene are ENHRY and SYGVKD. V gave up 0 bases and J gave up 3 bases, with 6 bases separating them. The CDR3: CAISESQDYEQYF. CDR3 nucleotide sequence: TGTGCCATCAGTGAGTCACAGGACTACGAGCAGTACTTC.

Only a few counts were recorded for this clonotype. V and J are TRBV4-1 and TRBJ1-4; the D is unclear. This CDR3 comprises 14 residues. V lost 4 bases, J lost 7 bases, and 13 bases lay in between. Germline lookup yields CDR1 MGHRA and CDR2 YSYEKL. CDR3 nucleotide sequence: TGCGCCAGCAGCCCCGGACGGTACATTGAAAAACTGTTTTTT. Residues: CASSPGRYIEKLFF.

This clonotype was seen only once. The chain couples TRBV4-1 to TRBJ2-2, with unresolved D. The CDR3 loop spans 11 amino acids. CDR1 is MGHRA and CDR2 is YSYEKL in the germline V gene. V was pared by 4 bases and J by 7 bases, with 4 bases between. CDR3 protein: CASSRSGELFF. The DNA for the CDR3 is TGCGCCAGCAGCCGTAGCGGGGAGCTGTTTTTT.

The V and J genes are TRBV3-1 and TRBJ2-5; 7 positions match TRBD2. CDR3 length: 15 residues. CDR1 is LGHDT, CDR2 YNNKEL, per germline (reference sequence). J gave up 9 bases and V 5 bases, and 15 bases lay outside the gene matches. CDR3: CASSDHGRDSVSQYF. CDR3 DNA: TGTGCCAGCAGCGACCATGGGAGGGACTCCGTGTCCCAGTACTTC.

This clonotype appeared a few times. The V gene is TRBV7-2, the J gene TRBJ2-3; tentatively, D is TRBD2 (6 bases). In germline, CDR1 is SGHTA, CDR2 FQGNSA. This CDR3 spans 13 amino acids. V dropped 1 base and J dropped 5 bases, with 7 bases sitting between them. CDR3 in amino acids: CASSLVEGDTQYF. The DNA for the CDR3 is TGTGCCAGCAGCTTAGTGGAGGGAGATACGCAGTATTTT.

The chain has TRBV5-6 and TRBJ1-6; D gene unclear. V lost 4 bases to trimming and J lost 6 bases, with 11 bases between them. The CDR3 sequence is 14 residues long. Per the germline V gene, CDR1 is SGHDT and CDR2 is YYEEEE. The CDR3 sequence: CASSPPAVNSPLHF. The CDR3 DNA reads TGTGCCAGCAGCCCGCCGGCAGTTAATTCACCCCTCCACTTT. Together with reference TRBV5-6 and TRBJ1-6, the CDR3 gives the full variable domain: DAGVTQSPTHLIKTRGQQVTLRCSPKSGHDTVSWYQQALGQGPQFIFQYYEEEERQRGNFPDRFSGHQFPNYSSELNVNALLLGDSALYLCASSPPAVNSPLHFGNGTRLTVT.

This clonotype has more than one count but fewer than ten. The V call is TRBV18, the J call TRBJ2-1; D not resolved. The CDR3 is 16 residues long. Germline-derived CDR1 and CDR2 are KGHSH and LQKENI. V dropped 0 bases and J dropped 5 bases, with 14 bases sitting between them. CDR3 region: CASSPPAGRRDNEQFF. CDR3 nucleotides: TGTGCCAGCTCACCACCGGCTGGCCGTAGGGACAATGAGCAGTTCTTC.

This clonotype was counted only a few times. This rearrangement joins TRBV7-2 to TRBJ2-3, with TRBD2 matching over 8 bases. The V segment lost 3 bases and the J segment 5 bases; nucleotides outside the gene matches: 10. CDR1 and CDR2 (germline): SGHTA, FQGNSA. There are 16 residues in the CDR3. The CDR3 reads CASSFGSAGARDTQYF. The DNA for the CDR3 is TGTGCCAGCAGCTTTGGGTCAGCGGGGGCTAGAGATACGCAGTATTTT. Full variable domain (remainder filled in from reference TRBV7-2 and TRBJ2-3): GAGVSQSPSNKVTEKGKDVELRCDPISGHTALYWYRQSLGQGLEFLIYFQGNSAPDKSGLPSDRFSAERTGGSVSTLTIQRTQQEDSAVYLCASSFGSAGARDTQYFGPGTRLTVL.